This T cell receptor beta chain was profiled in a study of somatic mutations in cytotoxic T cells in rheumatoid arthritis. For the study at large: In some cases, T-cell populations stained with V beta antibodies were flow-sorted at nearly 100% purity, and these included V beta1+ cells sequenced for TCRB. Study-wide findings and caveats: Within the rheumatoid arthritis patients, CD8+ clonality went up as age increased (Spearman r ~ 0.5). The same was not true of the healthy controls.

Only in-frame clones appear in the TCRdb table, and some are missing; sequencing was by immunoSEQ multiplex PCR. Of under 30,000 clones listed, roughly 69% are singletons. Germline assignment: CDR1 MDHEN and CDR2 SYDVKM. There are 14 residues in the CDR3. V lost 5 bases and J 1 base, leaving 11 bases between the germline ends. Controls that were healthy consisted of blood donors whose median age was around 55 years (range about 20-80), with approximately 55% female. Using positive magnetic bead selection on an AutoMACS, CD4+ and CD8+ cells were isolated, after which their purity was checked by flow cytometry. Details on this clone: Its antigen remains unknown.

The origin of this receptor is a woman aged 18-35 years in good health. The chain links TRBV28 to TRBJ1-1; a possible D gene is TRBD1 (5 bases). What was sequenced was CD8+ T cells sorted from blood. CDR3 loop: CASSRPGGNTEAFF. The DNA for the CDR3 is TGTGCCAGCAGTCGCCCCGGGGGGAACACTGAAGCTTTCTTT. The variable domain in full, with the rest retrieved from reference TRBV28 and TRBJ1-1, is DVKVTQSSRYLVKRTGEKVFLECVQDMDHENMFWYRQDPGLGLRLIYFSYDVKMKEKGDIPEGYSVSREKKERFSLILESASTNQTSMYLCASSRPGGNTEAFFGQGTRLTVV.